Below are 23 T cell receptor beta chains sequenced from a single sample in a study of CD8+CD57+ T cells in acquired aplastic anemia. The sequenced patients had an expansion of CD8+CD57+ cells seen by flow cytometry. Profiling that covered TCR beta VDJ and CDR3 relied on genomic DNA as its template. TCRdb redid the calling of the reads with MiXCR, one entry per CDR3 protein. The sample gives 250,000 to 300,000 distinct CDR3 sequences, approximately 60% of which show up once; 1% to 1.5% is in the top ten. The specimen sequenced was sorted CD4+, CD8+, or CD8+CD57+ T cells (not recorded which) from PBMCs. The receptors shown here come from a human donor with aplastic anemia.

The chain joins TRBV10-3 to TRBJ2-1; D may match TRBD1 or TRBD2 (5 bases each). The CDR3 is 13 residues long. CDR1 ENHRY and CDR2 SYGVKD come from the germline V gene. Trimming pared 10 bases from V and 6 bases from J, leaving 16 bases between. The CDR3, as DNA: TGTGCCACGACCGGGACCCAGGGCAATGAGCAGTTCTTC. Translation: CATTGTQGNEQFF.

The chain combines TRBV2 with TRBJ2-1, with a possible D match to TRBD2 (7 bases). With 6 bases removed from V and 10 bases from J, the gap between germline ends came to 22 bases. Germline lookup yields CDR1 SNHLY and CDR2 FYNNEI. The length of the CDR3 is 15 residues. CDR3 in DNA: TGTGCCAGCAGAGGGGACATCTACGCGGGGGTCGAGCAGTTCTTC. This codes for CASRGDIYAGVEQFF.

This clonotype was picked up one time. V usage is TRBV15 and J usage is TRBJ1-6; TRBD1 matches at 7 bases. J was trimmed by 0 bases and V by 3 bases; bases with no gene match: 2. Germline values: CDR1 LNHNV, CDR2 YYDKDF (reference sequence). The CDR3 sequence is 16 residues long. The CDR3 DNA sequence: TGTGCCACCAGCAGGGGGACAGTCTCCTATAATTCACCCCTCCACTTT. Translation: CATSRGTVSYNSPLHF.

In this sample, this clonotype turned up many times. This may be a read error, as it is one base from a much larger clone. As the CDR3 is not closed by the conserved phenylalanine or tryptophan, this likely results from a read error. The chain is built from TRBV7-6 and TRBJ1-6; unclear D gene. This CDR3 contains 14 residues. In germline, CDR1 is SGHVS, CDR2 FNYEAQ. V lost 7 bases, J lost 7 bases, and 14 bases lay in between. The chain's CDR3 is CASTSREGNSPLHL. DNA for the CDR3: TGTGCCAGCACCTCCCGGGAGGGAAATTCACCCCTCCACCTT.

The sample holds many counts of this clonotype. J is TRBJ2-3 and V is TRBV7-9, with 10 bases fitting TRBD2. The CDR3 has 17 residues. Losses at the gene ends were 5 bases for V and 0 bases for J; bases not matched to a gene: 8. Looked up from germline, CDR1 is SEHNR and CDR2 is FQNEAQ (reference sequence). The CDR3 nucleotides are TGTGCCAGCAGCCCATATTATAGCGGGAGGAGCACAGATACGCAGTATTTT. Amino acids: CASSPYYSGRSTDTQYF.

The CDR3 is CAISYDRNTGELFF. The CDR3 DNA follows: TGTGCCATCAGCTACGACAGGAACACCGGGGAGCTGTTTTTT. This rearrangement joins TRBV10-3 to TRBJ2-2, with a possible D match to TRBD1 (5 bases). The V gene's germline CDR1 is ENHRY and CDR2 SYGVKD. The CDR3 is made up of 14 amino acids. V was trimmed by 6 bases and J by 1 base, leaving 9 bases between them.

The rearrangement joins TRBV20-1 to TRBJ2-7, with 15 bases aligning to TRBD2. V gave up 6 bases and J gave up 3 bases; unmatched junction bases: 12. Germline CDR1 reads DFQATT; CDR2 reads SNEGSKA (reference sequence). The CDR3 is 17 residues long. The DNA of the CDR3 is TGCAGTGCGATAACCGGGACTAGCGGGAGGTCGGTCTACGAGCAGTACTTC. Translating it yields CSAITGTSGRSVYEQYF.

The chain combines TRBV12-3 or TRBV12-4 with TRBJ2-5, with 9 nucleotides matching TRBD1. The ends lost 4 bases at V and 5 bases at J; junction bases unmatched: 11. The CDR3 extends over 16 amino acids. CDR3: CASSSYRGPRGETQYF. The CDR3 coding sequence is TGTGCCAGCAGTTCGTACAGGGGGCCGAGGGGGGAGACCCAGTACTTC.

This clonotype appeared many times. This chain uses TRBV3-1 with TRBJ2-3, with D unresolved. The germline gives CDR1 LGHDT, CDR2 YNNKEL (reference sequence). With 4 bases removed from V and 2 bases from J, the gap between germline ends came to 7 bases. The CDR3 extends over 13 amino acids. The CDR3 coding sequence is TGTGCCAGCAGCCTCCGATTCACAGATACGCAGTATTTT. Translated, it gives CASSLRFTDTQYF.

CDR3 coding DNA: TGTGCCACCAGCGGGAGAGGGGGAGGTCACTACGAGCAGTACTTC. Amino acids: CATSGRGGGHYEQYF. The chain joins TRBV15 to TRBJ2-7, with D perhaps assigned TRBD1 or TRBD2 (6 bases each). This CDR3 is built from 15 residues. Germline V gene sequence: CDR1 LNHNV, CDR2 YYDKDF (reference sequence). With 5 bases removed from V and 3 bases from J, the gap between germline ends came to 17 bases.

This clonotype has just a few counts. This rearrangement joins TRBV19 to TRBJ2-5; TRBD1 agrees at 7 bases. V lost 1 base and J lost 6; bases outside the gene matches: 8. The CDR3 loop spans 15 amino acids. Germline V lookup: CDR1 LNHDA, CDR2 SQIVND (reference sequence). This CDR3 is CASSIGGDSRKTQYF. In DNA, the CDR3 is TGTGCCAGTAGTATAGGTGGGGACAGTCGGAAGACCCAGTACTTC.

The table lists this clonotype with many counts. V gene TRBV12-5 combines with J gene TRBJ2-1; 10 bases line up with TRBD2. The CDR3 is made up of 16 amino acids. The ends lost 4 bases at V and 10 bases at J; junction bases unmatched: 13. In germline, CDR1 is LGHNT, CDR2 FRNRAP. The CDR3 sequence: CASGSFGAGGPWEQFF. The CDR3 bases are TGTGCTAGTGGTTCCTTCGGAGCGGGAGGGCCCTGGGAGCAGTTCTTC.

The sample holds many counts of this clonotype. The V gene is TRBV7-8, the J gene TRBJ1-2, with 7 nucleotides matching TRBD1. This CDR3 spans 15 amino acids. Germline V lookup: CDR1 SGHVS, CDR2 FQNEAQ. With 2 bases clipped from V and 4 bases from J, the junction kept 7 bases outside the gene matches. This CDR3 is CASSLYSTGSYGYTF. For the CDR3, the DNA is TGTGCCAGCAGCTTATATTCGACAGGGAGCTATGGCTACACCTTC.

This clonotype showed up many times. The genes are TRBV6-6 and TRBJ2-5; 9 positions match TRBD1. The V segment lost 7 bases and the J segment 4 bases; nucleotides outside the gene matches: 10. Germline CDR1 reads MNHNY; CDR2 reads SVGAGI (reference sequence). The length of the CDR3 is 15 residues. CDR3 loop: CASTRGQGTPETQYF. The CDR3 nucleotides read TGTGCCAGCACGAGGGGACAGGGAACCCCAGAGACCCAGTACTTC.

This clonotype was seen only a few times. The CDR3 nucleotides read TGTGCCAGCAGACGGACAGGGACTGGCTACACCTTC. Residues: CASRRTGTGYTF. The rearrangement uses TRBV2 and TRBJ1-2; TRBD1 matches at 8 bases. CDR3 length equals 12 residues. Germline assignment: CDR1 SNHLY and CDR2 FYNNEI. V lost 6 bases, J lost 7 bases, and 4 bases stayed unmatched.

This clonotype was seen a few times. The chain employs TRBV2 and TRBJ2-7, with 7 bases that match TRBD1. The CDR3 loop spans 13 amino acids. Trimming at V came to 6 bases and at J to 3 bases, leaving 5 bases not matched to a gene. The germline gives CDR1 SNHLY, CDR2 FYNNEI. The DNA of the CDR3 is TGTGCCAGCAGGGGGACAGCCGTCTACGAGCAGTACTTC. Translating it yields CASRGTAVYEQYF. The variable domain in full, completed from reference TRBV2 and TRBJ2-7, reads EPEVTQTPSHQVTQMGQEVILRCVPISNHLYFYWYRQILGQKVEFLVSFYNNEISEKSEIFDDQFSVERPDGSNFTLKIRSTKLEDSAMYFCASRGTAVYEQYFGPGTRLTVT.

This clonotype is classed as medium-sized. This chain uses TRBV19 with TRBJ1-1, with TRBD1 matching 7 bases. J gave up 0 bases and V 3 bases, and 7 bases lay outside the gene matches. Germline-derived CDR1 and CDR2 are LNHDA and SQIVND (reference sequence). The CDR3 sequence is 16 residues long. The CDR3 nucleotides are TGTGCCAGTAGTATTGGGGGACAGACATTGAACACTGAAGCTTTCTTT. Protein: CASSIGGQTLNTEAFF.

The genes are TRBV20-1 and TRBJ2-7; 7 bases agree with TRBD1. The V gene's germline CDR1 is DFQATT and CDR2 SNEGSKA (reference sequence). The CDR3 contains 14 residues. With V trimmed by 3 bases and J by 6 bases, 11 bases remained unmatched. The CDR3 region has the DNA TGCAGTGCTAGCCCCCGGACAGGCTCTGGCGAGCAGTACTTC. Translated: CSASPRTGSGEQYF.

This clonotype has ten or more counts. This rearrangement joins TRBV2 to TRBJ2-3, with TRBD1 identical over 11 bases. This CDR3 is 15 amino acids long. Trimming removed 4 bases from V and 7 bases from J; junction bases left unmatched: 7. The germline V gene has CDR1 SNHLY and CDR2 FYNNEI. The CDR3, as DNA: TGTGCCAGCAGTGCAACGGGACAGGGGGTAAATACGCAGTATTTT. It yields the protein CASSATGQGVNTQYF.

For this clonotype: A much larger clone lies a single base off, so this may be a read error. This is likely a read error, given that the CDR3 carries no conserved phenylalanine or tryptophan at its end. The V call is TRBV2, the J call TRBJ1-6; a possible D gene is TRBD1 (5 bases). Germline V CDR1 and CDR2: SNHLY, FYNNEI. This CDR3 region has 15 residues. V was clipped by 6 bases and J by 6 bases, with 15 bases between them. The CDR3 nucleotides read TGTGCCAGCAGCCCGGGTGGGGGGTTTAATTCACCCCTCCACCTT. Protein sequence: CASSPGGGFNSPLHL.

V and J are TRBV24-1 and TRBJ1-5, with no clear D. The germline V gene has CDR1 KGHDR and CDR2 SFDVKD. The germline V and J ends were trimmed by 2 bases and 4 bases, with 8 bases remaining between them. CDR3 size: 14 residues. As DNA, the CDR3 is TGTGCCACCAGTGATTCTACAGTTAATCAGCCCCAGCATTTT. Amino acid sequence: CATSDSTVNQPQHF.

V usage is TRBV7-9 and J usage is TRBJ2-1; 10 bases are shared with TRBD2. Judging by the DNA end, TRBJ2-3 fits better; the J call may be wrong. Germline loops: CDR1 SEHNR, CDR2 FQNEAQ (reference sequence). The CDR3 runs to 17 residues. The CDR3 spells CASSSRVSGRTYNEQYF. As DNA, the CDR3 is TGTGCCAGCAGCTCGAGGGTTAGCGGGAGGACCTACAATGAGCAGTATTTT.

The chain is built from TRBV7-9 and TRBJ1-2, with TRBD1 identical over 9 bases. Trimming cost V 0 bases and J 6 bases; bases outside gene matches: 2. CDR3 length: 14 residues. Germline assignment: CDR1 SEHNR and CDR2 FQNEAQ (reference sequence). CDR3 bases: TGTGCCAGCAGCTTAGCCCGGACAGGGGATGGCTACACCTTC. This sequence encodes CASSLARTGDGYTF.